A single sample is the source of the 19 T cell receptor beta chains below, sequenced in a study of cytomegalovirus exposure and HLA in healthy donors. Both 60 Vbeta primers and 13 Jbeta primers went into the PCR. Repertoires were generated with immunoSEQ multiplex PCR, while TCRdb's copy carries only in-frame clones and drops some. The data show a few hundred thousand clones, roughly 83% seen once. The material sequenced was PBMCs. These receptors all come from a girl under 18 in good health and CMV-seronegative.

V and J are TRBV7-9 and TRBJ1-4, with TRBD1 identical over 8 bases. The CDR3 totals 14 residues. The ends lost 5 bases at V and 8 bases at J; junction bases unmatched: 7. In germline, CDR1 is SEHNR, CDR2 FQNEAQ (reference sequence). The CDR3 spells CASSLTGVAEKLFF. The DNA of the CDR3 is TGTGCCAGCAGCCTGACAGGGGTAGCCGAAAAACTGTTTTTT.

The chain couples TRBV6-1 to TRBJ2-3, with 9 bases aligning to TRBD1. V dropped 0 bases and J dropped 3; count of bases not matched to a gene: 7. From germline, CDR1 is MNHNS and CDR2 SASEGT. The CDR3 is 17 amino acids. The CDR3 DNA is TGTGCCAGCAGTGAAGCACAGATGACAGGGGGAACAGATACGCAGTATTTT. Its protein is CASSEAQMTGGTDTQYF.

The CDR3 loop is CAISGLVADEQFF. The CDR3 DNA reads TGTGCCATCAGTGGGTTGGTAGCGGATGAGCAGTTCTTC. The chain employs TRBV10-3 and TRBJ2-1; maybe TRBD2 (6 bases). Per the germline V gene, CDR1 is ENHRY and CDR2 is SYGVKD. This CDR3 comprises 13 residues. Trimming took off 4 bases at V and 8 bases at J, with 12 bases between the two ends.

The gene calls are TRBV28 and TRBJ1-1, with D uncertain. Germline V gene lookup returns CDR1 MDHEN and CDR2 SYDVKM. The V and J ends lost 2 bases and 2 bases respectively, with 6 bases between them. The CDR3 totals 13 residues. The CDR3 DNA reads TGTGCCAGCAGTTTAATCTTAAACACTGAAGCTTTCTTT. This codes for CASSLILNTEAFF.

The chain employs TRBV30 and TRBJ1-3, with D unresolved. V was trimmed by 3 bases and J by 9 bases, leaving 9 bases between them. The CDR3 length is 11 residues. Germline V gene sequence: CDR1 GTSNPN, CDR2 SVGIG (reference sequence). In DNA, the CDR3 is TGTGCCTGGAGCCGCGGCCGCACCATATATTTT. It encodes CAWSRGRTIYF.

Here the CDR3 DNA reads TGTGCCAGCTCACCACCTAGCGGGTACACAGATACGCAGTATTTT. Protein sequence: CASSPPSGYTDTQYF. The chain joins TRBV18 to TRBJ2-3; 7 bases agree with TRBD2. J lost 2 bases, V lost 0 bases, and 2 bases had no gene match. The CDR3 length is 15 residues. Germline lookup yields CDR1 KGHSH and CDR2 LQKENI.

The chain has TRBV19 and TRBJ1-5; D gene ambiguous. CDR1 is LNHDA and CDR2 is SQIVND in the germline V gene (reference sequence). V lost 0 bases, J lost 3 bases, and 6 bases lay in between. The CDR3 spans 14 residues. This chain's CDR3 is CASSIDRNNQPQHF. DNA for the CDR3: TGTGCCAGTAGTATAGACAGGAACAATCAGCCCCAGCATTTT.

V is TRBV4-2 and J is TRBJ2-3; 14 nucleotides agree with TRBD2. The V gene end was trimmed by 4 bases and the J gene end by 8 bases; junction bases not matched to a gene: 8. The germline V gene encodes CDR1 LGHNA and CDR2 YNFKEQ. CDR3 length equals 16 residues. The CDR3 here is CASSPGLAGGGGTQYF. The CDR3 DNA is TGTGCCAGCAGCCCAGGACTAGCGGGGGGCGGAGGTACGCAGTATTTT.

The chain employs TRBV7-3 and TRBJ1-1; no clear D. Germline V lookup: CDR1 SGHTA, CDR2 FQGTGA. V lost 5 bases and J lost 3, with 19 bases in between. The CDR3 is made up of 16 amino acids. For the CDR3, the DNA is TGTGCCAGCAGCCGGGTAGCGTTGATCAAGGACACTGAAGCTTTCTTT. This gives the protein CASSRVALIKDTEAFF.

The chain couples TRBV20-1 to TRBJ2-7; no reliable D call. The CDR3 extends over 10 amino acids. Germline loops: CDR1 DFQATT, CDR2 SNEGSKA (reference sequence). The V gene lost 5 bases and the J gene lost 8 bases, with 10 bases spanning the gap. CDR3 in amino acids: CSAPSRKQYF. Here the CDR3 DNA reads TGCAGTGCTCCTTCTCGTAAGCAGTACTTC.

The chain combines TRBV18 with TRBJ1-2; a possible D gene is TRBD1 (5 bases). This CDR3 has 14 residues. V was pared by 1 base and J by 6 bases, with 12 bases between. Germline loops: CDR1 KGHSH, CDR2 LQKENI. CDR3 loop: CASSPRAGVDGYTF. The CDR3 nucleotides are TGTGCCAGCTCACCACGGGCGGGGGTCGATGGCTACACCTTC.

The J gene is TRBJ2-2, the V gene TRBV28, with 7 bases that match TRBD2. From germline, CDR1 is MDHEN and CDR2 SYDVKM. V trimming: 1 base; J trimming: 1 base; junction bases outside the gene matches: 3. This CDR3 has 16 residues. Here the CDR3 DNA reads TGTGCCAGCAGTTTATACGGGGGGTGGAACACCGGGGAGCTGTTTTTT. Translated, it gives CASSLYGGWNTGELFF. Variable domain in full (rest from reference TRBV28 and TRBJ2-2): DVKVTQSSRYLVKRTGEKVFLECVQDMDHENMFWYRQDPGLGLRLIYFSYDVKMKEKGDIPEGYSVSREKKERFSLILESASTNQTSMYLCASSLYGGWNTGELFFGEGSRLTVL.

The V call is TRBV9, the J call TRBJ2-3, with 9 positions matching TRBD2. V shed 2 bases, J shed 1 base, and the junction held 2 bases outside the gene matches. The V gene's germline CDR1 is SGDLS and CDR2 YYNGEE. This CDR3 has 15 residues. The CDR3: CASSVTSGRTDTQYF. Here the CDR3 DNA reads TGTGCCAGCAGCGTCACTAGCGGGCGCACAGATACGCAGTATTTT.

CDR3 DNA sequence: TGTGCCAGCAGCCCTCTAGCGCGGGGGCAAGAGACCCAGTACTTC. Translated, it gives CASSPLARGQETQYF. The V and J genes are TRBV5-4 and TRBJ2-5; 7 bases agree with TRBD2. Germline V gene data show CDR1 as SGHNT and CDR2 as YYREEE (reference sequence). Unmatched junction bases numbered 8, after V lost 4 bases and J lost 2 bases. This CDR3 is 15 amino acids long.

CDR3 protein: CASSTDEETQYF. CDR3 coding DNA: TGTGCCAGCTCAACAGATGAAGAGACCCAGTACTTC. V gene TRBV18 combines with J gene TRBJ2-5, with no clear D. The CDR3 is made up of 12 amino acids. Trimming removed 5 bases from V and 3 bases from J, with 7 bases in between. Looked up from germline, CDR1 is KGHSH and CDR2 is LQKENI.

V gene TRBV28 combines with J gene TRBJ1-2; no reliable D call. V lost 4 bases to trimming and J lost 3 bases, with 15 bases between them. CDR1 MDHEN and CDR2 SYDVKM come from the germline V gene. This CDR3 contains 15 residues. In DNA form, the CDR3 reads TGTGCCAGCAGTTCCGAGCAGGACTGGTACTATGGCTACACCTTC. Protein product: CASSSEQDWYYGYTF.

This chain connects TRBV19 to TRBJ2-3; a possible D gene is TRBD2 (6 bases). The germline gives CDR1 LNHDA, CDR2 SQIVND (reference sequence). V was cut by 4 bases and J by 6 bases, with 8 bases left in between. This CDR3 region has 12 residues. The CDR3 nucleotides are TGTGCCAGTAGTACAGGGAGGGATACGCAGTATTTT. Amino acids: CASSTGRDTQYF.

In this sample, this clone turned up once. This chain links TRBV10-3 with TRBJ1-2; the D gene is possibly TRBD1 (5 bases). CDR1 and CDR2 (germline): ENHRY, SYGVKD. V was trimmed by 6 bases and J by 7 bases, leaving 15 bases between them. The CDR3 loop spans 13 amino acids. CDR3 sequence (DNA): TGTGCCATCAGCCCCGCAGGGAACAGTGGCTACACCTTC. This sequence encodes CAISPAGNSGYTF.

V gene TRBV29-1 combines with J gene TRBJ1-1; no clear D gene. V was trimmed by 4 bases and J by 1 base, leaving 7 bases between them. The CDR3 runs to 12 residues. The germline CDR1 and CDR2 sequences are SQVTM and ANQGSEA. The CDR3 sequence: CSVGRGNTEAFF. The CDR3 nucleotides read TGCAGCGTTGGGCGAGGGAACACTGAAGCTTTCTTT.